These 10 T cell receptor beta chains were all obtained from the same sample, sequenced in a study of OX40 agonist ivuxolimab in advanced cancers. The method was immunoSEQ multiplex PCR; TCRdb's version includes in-frame clones alone and lacks a portion of them. Of tens of thousands of clones detected, about 86% appear once; the ten largest clones hold just under 2%. Sequencing used CD4+ or CD8+ T cells sorted from blood, obtained in a trial of the OX40 agonist ivuxolimab. The receptors shown here come from an adult with an advanced solid tumor such as melanoma, head and neck, liver or kidney cancer.

The chain is built from TRBV19 and TRBJ1-2; D ambiguous. CDR1 is LNHDA, CDR2 SQIVND, per germline (reference sequence). V lost 2 bases and J lost 4, with 14 bases in between. This CDR3 has 15 amino acids. CDR3 in amino acids: CASSISQPRIYGYTF. For the CDR3, the DNA is TGTGCCAGTAGTATAAGCCAGCCGCGAATCTATGGCTACACCTTC.

The chain joins TRBV6-1 to TRBJ1-4; a weak D match, TRBD1 (5 bases). Between the trimmed V and J ends, which lost 6 bases and 0 bases, there was a span of 8 bases. The CDR3 consists of 14 residues. Looked up from germline, CDR1 is MNHNS and CDR2 is SASEGT. CDR3 sequence (DNA): TGTGCCAGCAGGACGGGGGCAACTAATGAAAAACTGTTTTTT. The encoded protein is CASRTGATNEKLFF.

This clone has just a few counts. The chain has TRBV7-5 and TRBJ1-1. TRBV7-5 is given as a pseudogene. CDR3 length equals 12 residues. The CDR3: CVRTPHEGEAFF. The CDR3 coding sequence is TGTGTCAGAACCCCCCACGAAGGAGAAGCTTTCTTT.

J is TRBJ2-2 and V is TRBV7-9; 9 bases match TRBD2. Losses at the gene ends were 5 bases for V and 4 bases for J; bases not matched to a gene: 8. CDR3 length equals 16 residues. The germline V gene has CDR1 SEHNR and CDR2 FQNEAQ (reference sequence). The CDR3 DNA reads TGTGCCAGCAGCAGAGGGACTAGCCCAGTCACCGGGGAGCTGTTTTTT. It translates to CASSRGTSPVTGELFF.

V is TRBV28 and J is TRBJ2-7; the match to TRBD1 covers 10 bases. Germline CDR1 reads MDHEN; CDR2 reads SYDVKM. The junction had 3 bases not matched to a gene; V was cut back by 6 bases and J by 4 bases. This CDR3 has 13 amino acids. Written as DNA, the CDR3 is TGTGCCAGCAGGGTGGGACAGGGGTACGAGCAGTACTTC. Amino acid sequence: CASRVGQGYEQYF.

The CDR3 spells CASSEPPYEQYF. CDR3 DNA sequence: TGTGCCAGCTCGGAGCCTCCGTACGAGCAGTACTTC. The V gene is TRBV18, the J gene TRBJ2-5; no firm D call. The J call may not be correct, given that the DNA end is closer to TRBJ2-7. The germline V gene encodes CDR1 KGHSH and CDR2 LQKENI. This CDR3 spans 12 amino acids.

This clone was detected once. The chain is built from TRBV28 and TRBJ1-1; D possibly corresponds to TRBD1 (6 bases). The V gene's germline CDR1 is MDHEN and CDR2 SYDVKM. Trimming took 8 bases from V and 1 from J, leaving 23 bases between them. CDR3 size: 17 residues. CDR3 in amino acids: CASESPFTGTQNTEAFF. As DNA, the CDR3 is TGTGCCAGCGAGTCACCTTTTACCGGGACACAGAACACTGAAGCTTTCTTT.

The J gene is TRBJ2-5, the V gene TRBV30; D is possibly TRBD1 or TRBD2 (5 bases each). Germline values: CDR1 GTSNPN, CDR2 SVGIG (reference sequence). The CDR3 runs 16 residues. V lost 5 bases and J 0 bases, leaving 19 bases between the germline ends. Here the CDR3 DNA reads TGTGCCTGGGGTCAGGGAAGGCGGGCGTACCAAGAGACCCAGTACTTC. This gives the protein CAWGQGRRAYQETQYF. Complete variable domain (other parts from reference TRBV30 and TRBJ2-5): SQTIHQWPATLVQPVGSPLSLECTVEGTSNPNLYWYRQAAGRGLQLLFYSVGIGQISSEVPQNLSASRPQDRQFILSSKKLLLSDSGFYLCAWGQGRRAYQETQYFGPGTRLLVL.

The chain recombines TRBV28 with TRBJ1-4; no definite D call. Germline CDR1 reads MDHEN; CDR2 reads SYDVKM. The CDR3 totals 14 residues. V gave up 2 bases and J gave up 4 bases, with 8 bases separating them. The CDR3, as DNA: TGTGCCAGCAGTTTAGGGCAGAATAATGAAAAACTGTTTTTT. Amino acid sequence: CASSLGQNNEKLFF.

This clone turned up a few times. The gene calls are TRBV5-1 and TRBJ2-6; D gene ambiguous. The CDR3 extends over 15 amino acids. Trimming left V 8 bases short and J 0 bases short, with 12 bases between. In germline, CDR1 is SGHRS, CDR2 YFSETQ. The CDR3 loop reads CASVVTPSGANVLTF. DNA for the CDR3: TGCGCCAGTGTAGTCACCCCCTCTGGGGCCAACGTCCTGACTTTC.